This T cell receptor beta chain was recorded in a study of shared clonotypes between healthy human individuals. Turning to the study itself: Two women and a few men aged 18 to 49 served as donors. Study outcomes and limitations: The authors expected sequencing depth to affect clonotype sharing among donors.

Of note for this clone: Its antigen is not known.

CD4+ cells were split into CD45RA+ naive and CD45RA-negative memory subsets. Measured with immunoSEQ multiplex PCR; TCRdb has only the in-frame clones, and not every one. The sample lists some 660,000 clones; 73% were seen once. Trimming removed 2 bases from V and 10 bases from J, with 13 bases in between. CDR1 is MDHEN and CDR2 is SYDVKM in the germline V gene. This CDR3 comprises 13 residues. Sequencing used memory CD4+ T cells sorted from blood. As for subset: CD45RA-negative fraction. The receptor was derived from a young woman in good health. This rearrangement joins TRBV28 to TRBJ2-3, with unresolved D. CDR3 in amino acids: CASSLRFGDAQYF. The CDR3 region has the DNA TGTGCCAGCAGTTTACGATTTGGAGACGCGCAGTATTTT.